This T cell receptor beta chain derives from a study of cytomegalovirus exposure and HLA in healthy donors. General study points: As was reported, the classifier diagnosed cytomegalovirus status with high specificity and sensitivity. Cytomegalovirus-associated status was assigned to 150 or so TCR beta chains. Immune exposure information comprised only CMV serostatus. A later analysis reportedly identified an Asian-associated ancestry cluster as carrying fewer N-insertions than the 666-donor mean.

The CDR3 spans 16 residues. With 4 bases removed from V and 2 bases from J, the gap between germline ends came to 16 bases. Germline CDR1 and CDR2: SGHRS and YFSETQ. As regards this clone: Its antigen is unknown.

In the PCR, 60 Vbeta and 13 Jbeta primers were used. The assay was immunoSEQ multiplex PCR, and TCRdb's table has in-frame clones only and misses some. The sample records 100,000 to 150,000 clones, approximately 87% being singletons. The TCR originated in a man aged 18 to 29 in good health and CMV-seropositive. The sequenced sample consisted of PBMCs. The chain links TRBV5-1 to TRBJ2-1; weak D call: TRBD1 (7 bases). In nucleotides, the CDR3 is TGCGCCAGCAGCCCGACAGGGTCGGGAGCCTACAATGAGCAGTTCTTC. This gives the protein CASSPTGSGAYNEQFF.